This TCR beta chain derives from a study of vaccination and CD4 T cells after COVID-19 (dated by TCRdb to the early 2020s). At the level of the whole study: Convalescent patients had a positive SARS-CoV-2 result on nasal swab PCR, and of these patients, several had mild disease and one had severe disease. In the convalescent cohort there were six males and four females, among whom were two Hispanic individuals, seven Caucasians, two Asians and one multiracial person. Each participant got two doses of either the Pfizer-BioNTech BNT162b2 vaccine (n=8) or the Moderna mRNA-1273 vaccine (n=2). Post-COVID blood samples were collected from convalescent patients a median of around 100 days after diagnosis, with a range of about 35 to 170 days. Post-vaccine blood samples were obtained a median of approximately 74 days after the second vaccine dose, with a range of roughly 14 to 241 days. Culture stimuli were overlapping spike peptide pools from SARS-CoV-2 and from the common cold coronaviruses HCoV-NL63, HCoV-OC43 and HCoV-229E. In control cultures, a CEFX viral epitope pool was used as positive control, an HIV-1 Nef peptide pool was used as negative control, or no peptide was added. In 10 COVID-19 convalescent patients and a handful of infection-naive healthy vaccine recipients, the spike-specific CD4+ TCR repertoire before mRNA vaccination was compared with the repertoire after mRNA vaccination.

The treatment or condition label on this specimen signifies: approximately 9-day PBMC culture with coronavirus spike peptide pools or control peptides (ViraFEST assay). The ViraFEST assay was used in the study, in which antigen-specific T cells were expanded with peptide pools and expanded clonotypes were subsequently identified by TCR sequencing. The positive SARS-CoV-2 PCR tests of the convalescent patients were dated from March to December 2020, before the Alpha, Beta and Delta variants emerged in the United States. Some 2 million PBMCs per well were cultured in IMDM with 5% human AB serum and 8 to 10 IU/ml IL-2, plus 10 ug/ml peptide pools. On days 3 and 7, half of the culture medium was replaced with fresh IL-2-containing medium. After 10 days of culture, CD4+ T cells were isolated by negative selection using the EasySep CD4+ T cell isolation kit. PBMCs were separated from whole blood using Ficoll-Paque Plus gradient centrifugation and then either used fresh or cryopreserved at -140C. In general, triplicate wells were set up for every culture condition.

The protocol used for the library was PCR. DNA from cultured CD4+ T cells was subjected to TCR sequencing with the Oncomine TCR Beta short-read assay at the Johns Hopkins FTIC core. The QIAamp micro DNA kit was used to extract genomic DNA from the cultured CD4+ T cells. Oncomine TCR Beta libraries from cultured CD4+ T cells were pooled using unique dual indexes and sequenced on an Illumina iSeq 100. Per the source publication's procedure: Non-productive sequences were removed, and CDR3s not starting with C, not ending with F or W, or shorter than 7 amino acids were discarded. Antigen-specific clonotypes were identified using the MANAFEST web application through comparison of peptide-stimulated wells with reference and other culture wells. An FDR below 0.05, an odds ratio above 5, and a productive frequency above 0.1% in at least two of three replicate wells were required for clones to be considered positive. A clonotype counted as cross-reactive if it showed significant expansion both in the SARS-CoV-2 spike wells and in at least one common cold coronavirus spike condition. Similarity between CDR3 sequences was evaluated in R version 3.6.1 using Levenshtein distances (stringdist) and unrooted phylogenetic trees (ape). TCRdb cleaned the public reads at Q25 with fastp, built clones with MiXCR and kept in-frame beta chains. Each entry merges the rows of one CDR3 protein and shows their most common DNA and genes. The V and J calls were not made by the authors but by TCRdb's processing. The sample table records around 5,500 distinct CDR3 sequences; around 64% of these occur just once. Roughly a fifth of the sample rests with the top ten.

Spanning cysteine to phenylalanine, the CDR3 consists of 20 amino acids. CDR3 DNA is the only sequence kept; it has 60 bases, read in frame from the first base. CDR1 and CDR2 are drawn from the germline V gene: KGHDR, SFDVKD. After removal of 2 bases from V and 3 bases from J, the junction retains 15 bases not matched to a gene. General findings and caveats noted by the study authors: Among the post-vaccine SARS-CoV-2-reactive clones in convalescent patients, a median around 90% showed up only after vaccination, which suggests vaccine-specific priming. Although the median number of SARS-CoV-2-reactive clonotypes went up from around 20 after infection to around 39 after vaccination, the increase was not significant. Of the vaccine-specific clones found in convalescent patients, nearly all (304 of 307) were mono-reactive for SARS-CoV-2 spike instead of being cross-reactive with common cold coronaviruses. The study included relatively few convalescent patients and did not analyze early timepoints after natural infection.

Regarding this clonotype: Its antigen target is currently unknown. Base quality data are lacking; no much larger clone is found one base away.

Sequencing input: CD4+ T cells from blood, cultured in vitro. The clonotype originates from a human donor who had recovered from COVID-19. Here the chain combines TRBV24-1 and TRBJ1-5; 10 bases in the middle match TRBD1. The nucleotide sequence is given as TGTGCCACCAGTGATTCCCTTGGAAGGGGACAGGGGACCTTCAATCAGCCCCAGCATTTT. Its translation reads: CATSDSLGRGQGTFNQPQHF.